This passage covers 2 T cell receptor beta chains from one sample sequenced in a study of T cell changes during pregnancy in multiple sclerosis. TCRdb's copy holds only in-frame clones and misses some; the assay was immunoSEQ multiplex PCR. The sample shows 30,000 to 40,000 clones, roughly 87% of them seen only once. The input for sequencing was CD8+ T cells from peripheral blood mononuclear cells, taken in the second trimester of pregnancy. The receptor set was obtained from a female donor with multiple sclerosis, enrolled in a pregnancy study.

V usage is TRBV5-1 and J usage is TRBJ1-6; a possible D gene is TRBD1 (6 bases). Germline V lookup: CDR1 SGHRS, CDR2 YFSETQ. Between the trimmed V and J ends, which lost 0 bases and 9 bases, there was a span of 16 bases. CDR3 size: 16 residues. The chain's CDR3 is CASSLGQGGESSPLHF. CDR3 sequence (DNA): TGCGCCAGCAGCTTGGGTCAAGGGGGGGAGAGTTCACCCCTCCACTTT.

This clone was seen just once. The chain links TRBV11-2 to TRBJ2-1; possible D gene TRBD2, 5 bases. Trimming removed 1 base at V and 1 base at J, with 14 bases between. This CDR3 has 17 amino acids. CDR1 and CDR2 from the germline V gene are SGHAT and FQNNGV. CDR3 in amino acids: CASSLAGRVSSYNEQFF. The CDR3 DNA is TGTGCCAGCAGCTTAGCCGGGCGGGTTTCTTCCTACAATGAGCAGTTCTTC.